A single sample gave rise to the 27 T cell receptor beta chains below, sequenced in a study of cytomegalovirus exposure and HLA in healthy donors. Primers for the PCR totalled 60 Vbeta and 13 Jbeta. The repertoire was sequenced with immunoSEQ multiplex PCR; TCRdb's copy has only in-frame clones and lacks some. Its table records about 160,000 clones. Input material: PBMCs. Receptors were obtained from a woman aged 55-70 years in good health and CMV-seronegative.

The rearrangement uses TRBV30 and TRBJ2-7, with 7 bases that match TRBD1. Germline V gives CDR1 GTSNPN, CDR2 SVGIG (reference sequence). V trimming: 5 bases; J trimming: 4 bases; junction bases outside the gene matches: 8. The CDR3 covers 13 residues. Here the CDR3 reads CAWAQGRGYEQYF. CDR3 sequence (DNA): TGTGCCTGGGCACAGGGGCGTGGATACGAGCAGTACTTC.

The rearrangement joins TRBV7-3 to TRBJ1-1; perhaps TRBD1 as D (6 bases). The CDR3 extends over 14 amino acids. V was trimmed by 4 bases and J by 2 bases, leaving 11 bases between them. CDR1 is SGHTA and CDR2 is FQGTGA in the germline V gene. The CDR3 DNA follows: TGTGCCAGCAGCTGGGGGCCAACCAACACTGAAGCTTTCTTT. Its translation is CASSWGPTNTEAFF.

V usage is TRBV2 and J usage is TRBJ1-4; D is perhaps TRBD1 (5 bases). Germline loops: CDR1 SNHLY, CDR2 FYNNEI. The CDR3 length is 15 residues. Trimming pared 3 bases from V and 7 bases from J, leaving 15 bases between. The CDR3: CASSEEGYQGEKLFF. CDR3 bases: TGTGCCAGCAGTGAGGAGGGGTATCAGGGTGAAAAACTGTTTTTT.

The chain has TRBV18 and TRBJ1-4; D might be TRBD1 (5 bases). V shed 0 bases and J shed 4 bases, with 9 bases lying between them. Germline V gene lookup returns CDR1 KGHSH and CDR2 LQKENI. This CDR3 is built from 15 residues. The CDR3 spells CASSPPSRGNEKLFF. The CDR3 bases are TGTGCCAGCTCACCACCGTCTAGGGGTAATGAAAAACTGTTTTTT. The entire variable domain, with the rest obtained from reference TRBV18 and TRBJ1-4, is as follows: NAGVMQNPRHLVRRRGQEARLRCSPMKGHSHVYWYRQLPEEGLKFMVYLQKENIIDESGMPKERFSAEFPKEGPSILRIQQVVRGDSAAYFCASSPPSRGNEKLFFGSGTQLSVL.

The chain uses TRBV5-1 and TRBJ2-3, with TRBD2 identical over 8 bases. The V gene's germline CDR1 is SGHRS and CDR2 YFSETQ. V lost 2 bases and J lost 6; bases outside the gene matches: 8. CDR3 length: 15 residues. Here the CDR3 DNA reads TGCGCCAGCAGCTTAGGGCGGGGGGTGCTGGATACGCAGTATTTT. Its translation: CASSLGRGVLDTQYF.

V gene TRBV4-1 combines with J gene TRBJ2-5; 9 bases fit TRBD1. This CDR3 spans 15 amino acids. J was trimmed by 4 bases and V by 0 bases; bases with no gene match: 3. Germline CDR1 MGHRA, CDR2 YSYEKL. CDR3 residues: CASSQEVGQGETQYF. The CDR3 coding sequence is TGCGCCAGCAGCCAAGAAGTGGGACAGGGAGAGACCCAGTACTTC.

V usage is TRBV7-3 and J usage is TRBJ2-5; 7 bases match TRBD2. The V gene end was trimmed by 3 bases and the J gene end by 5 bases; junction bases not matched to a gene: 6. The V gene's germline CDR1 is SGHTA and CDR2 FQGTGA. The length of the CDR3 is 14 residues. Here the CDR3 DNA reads TGTGCCAGCAGCTTGGGGGGGGTTGGGGAGACCCAGTACTTC. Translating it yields CASSLGGVGETQYF.

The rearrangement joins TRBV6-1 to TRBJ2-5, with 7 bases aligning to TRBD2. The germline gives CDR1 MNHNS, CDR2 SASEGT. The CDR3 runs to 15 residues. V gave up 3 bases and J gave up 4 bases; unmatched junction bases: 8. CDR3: CASSDPHGGLETQYF. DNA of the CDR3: TGTGCCAGCAGTGACCCACACGGGGGGTTAGAGACCCAGTACTTC.

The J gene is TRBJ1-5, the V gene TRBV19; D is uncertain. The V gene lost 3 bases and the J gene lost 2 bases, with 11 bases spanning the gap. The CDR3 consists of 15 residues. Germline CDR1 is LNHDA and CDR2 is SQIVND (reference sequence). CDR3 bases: TGTGCCAGTAGTATGAACGGGGTGGGCAATCAGCCCCAGCATTTT. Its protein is CASSMNGVGNQPQHF.

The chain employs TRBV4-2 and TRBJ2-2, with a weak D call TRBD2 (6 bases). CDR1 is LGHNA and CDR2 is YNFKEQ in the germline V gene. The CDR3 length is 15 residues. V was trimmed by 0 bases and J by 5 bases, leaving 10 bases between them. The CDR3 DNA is TGTGCCAGCAGCCAAGATCTAGCGACAACCGGGGAGCTGTTTTTT. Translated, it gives CASSQDLATTGELFF.

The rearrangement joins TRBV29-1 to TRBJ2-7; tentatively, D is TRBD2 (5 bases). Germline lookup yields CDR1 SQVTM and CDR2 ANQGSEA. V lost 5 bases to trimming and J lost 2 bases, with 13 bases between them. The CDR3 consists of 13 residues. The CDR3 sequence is CSVSGTAAYEQYF. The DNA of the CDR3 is TGCAGCGTTTCGGGAACAGCCGCCTACGAGCAGTACTTC.

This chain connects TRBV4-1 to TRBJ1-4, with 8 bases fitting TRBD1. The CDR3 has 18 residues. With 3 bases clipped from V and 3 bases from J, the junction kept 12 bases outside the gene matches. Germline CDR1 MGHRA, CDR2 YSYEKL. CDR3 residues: CASSHARRDRLSNEKLFF. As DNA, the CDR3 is TGCGCCAGCAGCCATGCACGGCGGGACAGGCTATCTAATGAAAAACTGTTTTTT.

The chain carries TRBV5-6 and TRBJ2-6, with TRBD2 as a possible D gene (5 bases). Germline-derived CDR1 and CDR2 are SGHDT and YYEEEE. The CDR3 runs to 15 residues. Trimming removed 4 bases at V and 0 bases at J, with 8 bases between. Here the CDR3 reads CASSRDSSGANVLTF. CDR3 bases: TGTGCCAGCAGCCGGGATAGCTCTGGGGCCAACGTCCTGACTTTC.

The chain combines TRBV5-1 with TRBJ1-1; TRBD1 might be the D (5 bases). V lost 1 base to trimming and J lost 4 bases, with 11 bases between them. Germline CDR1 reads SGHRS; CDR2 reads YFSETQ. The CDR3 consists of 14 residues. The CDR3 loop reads CASSLQGGVTEAFF. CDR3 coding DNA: TGCGCCAGCAGCTTGCAGGGAGGGGTCACTGAAGCTTTCTTT.

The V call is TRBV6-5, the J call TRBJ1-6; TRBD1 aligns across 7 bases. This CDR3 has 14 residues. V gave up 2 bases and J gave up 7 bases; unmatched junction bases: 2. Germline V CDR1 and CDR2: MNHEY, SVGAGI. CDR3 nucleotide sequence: TGTGCCAGCAGTTACAACAGGGGAAATTCACCCCTCCACTTT. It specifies CASSYNRGNSPLHF.

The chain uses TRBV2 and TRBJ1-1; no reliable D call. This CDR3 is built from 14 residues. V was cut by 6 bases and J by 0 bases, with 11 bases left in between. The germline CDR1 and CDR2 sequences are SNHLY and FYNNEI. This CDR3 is CASSPNTVNTEAFF. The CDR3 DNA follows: TGTGCCAGCAGCCCTAATACAGTGAACACTGAAGCTTTCTTT.

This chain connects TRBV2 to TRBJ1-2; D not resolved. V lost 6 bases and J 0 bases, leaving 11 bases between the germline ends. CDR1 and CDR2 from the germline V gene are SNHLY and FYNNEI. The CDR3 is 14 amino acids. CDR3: CASRPGTANYGYTF. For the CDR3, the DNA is TGTGCCAGCAGACCAGGTACAGCTAACTATGGCTACACCTTC. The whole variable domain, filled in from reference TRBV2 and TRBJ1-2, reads EPEVTQTPSHQVTQMGQEVILRCVPISNHLYFYWYRQILGQKVEFLVSFYNNEISEKSEIFDDQFSVERPDGSNFTLKIRSTKLEDSAMYFCASRPGTANYGYTFGSGTRLTVV.

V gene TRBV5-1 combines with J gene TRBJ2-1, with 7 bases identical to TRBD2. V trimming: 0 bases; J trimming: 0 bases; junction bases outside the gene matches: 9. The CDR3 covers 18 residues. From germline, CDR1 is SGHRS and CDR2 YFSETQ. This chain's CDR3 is CASSLASRESSSYNEQFF. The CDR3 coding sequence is TGCGCCAGCAGCTTGGCCTCGCGGGAGAGCAGCTCCTACAATGAGCAGTTCTTC.

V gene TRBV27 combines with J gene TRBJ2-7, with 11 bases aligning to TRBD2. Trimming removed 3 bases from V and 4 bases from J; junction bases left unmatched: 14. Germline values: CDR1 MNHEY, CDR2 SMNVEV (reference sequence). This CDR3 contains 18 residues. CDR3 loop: CASSFKPPYSGRGYEQYF. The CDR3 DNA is TGTGCCAGCAGTTTCAAACCCCCATATAGCGGGAGGGGGTACGAGCAGTACTTC.

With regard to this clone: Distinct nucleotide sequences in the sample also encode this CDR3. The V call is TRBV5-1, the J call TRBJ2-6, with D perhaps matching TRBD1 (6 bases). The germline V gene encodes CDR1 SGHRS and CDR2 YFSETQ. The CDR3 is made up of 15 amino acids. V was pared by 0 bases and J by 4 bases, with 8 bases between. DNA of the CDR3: TGCGCCAGCAGCTTGGACAGGGCGGGGGCCAACGTCCTGACTTTC. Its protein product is CASSLDRAGANVLTF.

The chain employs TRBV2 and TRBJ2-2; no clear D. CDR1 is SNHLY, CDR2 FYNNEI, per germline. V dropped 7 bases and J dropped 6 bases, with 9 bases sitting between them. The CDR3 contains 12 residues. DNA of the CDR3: TGTGCCAGCACTCTAGACCCCGGGGAGCTGTTTTTT. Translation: CASTLDPGELFF.

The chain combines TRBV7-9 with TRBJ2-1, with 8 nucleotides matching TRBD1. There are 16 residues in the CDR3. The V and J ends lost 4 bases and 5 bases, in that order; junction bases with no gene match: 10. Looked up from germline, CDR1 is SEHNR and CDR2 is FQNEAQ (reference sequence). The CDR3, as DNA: TGTGCCAGCAGCTACCCGACAGGGGTGTCGGACAATGAGCAGTTCTTC. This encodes CASSYPTGVSDNEQFF.

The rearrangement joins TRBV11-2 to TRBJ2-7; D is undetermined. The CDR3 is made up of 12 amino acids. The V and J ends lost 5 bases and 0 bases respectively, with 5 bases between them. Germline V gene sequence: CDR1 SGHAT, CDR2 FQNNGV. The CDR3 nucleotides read TGTGCCAGCAGCCTCAGCTCCTACGAGCAGTACTTC. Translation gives CASSLSSYEQYF.

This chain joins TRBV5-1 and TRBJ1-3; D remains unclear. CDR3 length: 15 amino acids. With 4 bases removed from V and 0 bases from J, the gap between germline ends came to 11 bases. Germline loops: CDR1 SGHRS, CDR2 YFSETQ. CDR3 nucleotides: TGCGCCAGCAGCCCAATCCAGGCCTCTGGAAACACCATATATTTT. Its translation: CASSPIQASGNTIYF.

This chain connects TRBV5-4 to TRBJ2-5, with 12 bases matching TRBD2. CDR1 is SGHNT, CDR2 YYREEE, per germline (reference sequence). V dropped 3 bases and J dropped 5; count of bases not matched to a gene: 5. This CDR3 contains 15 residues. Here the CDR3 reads CASSSTSGSVETQYF. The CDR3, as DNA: TGTGCCAGCAGCTCGACTAGCGGGAGTGTTGAGACCCAGTACTTC.

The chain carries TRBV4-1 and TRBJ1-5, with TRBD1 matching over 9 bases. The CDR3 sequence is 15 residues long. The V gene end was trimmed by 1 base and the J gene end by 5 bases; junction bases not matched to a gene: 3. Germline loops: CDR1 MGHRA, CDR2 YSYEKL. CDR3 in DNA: TGCGCCAGCAGCCAAGTTGGGACAGGGTATCAGCCCCAGCATTTT. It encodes CASSQVGTGYQPQHF.

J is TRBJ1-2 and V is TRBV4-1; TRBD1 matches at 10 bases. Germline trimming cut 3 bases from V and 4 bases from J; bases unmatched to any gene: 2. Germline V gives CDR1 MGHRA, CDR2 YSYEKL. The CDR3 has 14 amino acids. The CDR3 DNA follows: TGCGCCAGCAGCCAGGGGACAGGGGCCTATGGCTACACCTTC. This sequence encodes CASSQGTGAYGYTF.